This T cell receptor (beta chain) came from a study of T cell repertoires in cytomegalovirus infection. This clonotype has ten or more counts. TCRdb analysed the reads with MiXCR anew, one entry per CDR3 protein. The sample lists 150,000 to 190,000 distinct CDR3 sequences, about 20% occurring once. The ends were cut back, 6 bases at V and 3 bases at J, with 6 bases in the middle. The CDR3 totals 12 residues. This chain uses TRBV12-3 or TRBV12-4 with TRBJ2-1; D is unresolved. This sequence was found in a human donor in good health (CMV status not recorded). Some clones in this sample may be carry-over from other donors' samples. The sequenced sample was PBMCs. The CDR3 here is CASSWDYNEQFF. The CDR3 DNA reads as TGTGCCAGCAGCTGGGACTACAATGAGCAGTTCTTC.